The next 28 T cell receptor beta chains were all read from a single sample in a study of blood T cells in healthy people across ages. The use of a sample-barcoded 5' primer and a J-beta primer mix characterized a second PCR of about 7 to 12 cycles. MiXCR, applied by TCRdb to the 5' RACE reads, yields one record per CDR3 protein. The sample has around 800,000 distinct CDR3 sequences, about a quarter seen once. The same data also contributed to another study, on T cells of mothers and their children.

The sample taken for sequencing was blood. The receptors originated from a boy aged 5-17 years in good health.

This clonotype turned up a few times. The chain links TRBV3-1 to TRBJ1-1; D is perhaps TRBD1 (6 bases). The CDR3 spans 14 residues. Between the trimmed V and J ends, which lost 4 bases and 5 bases, there was a span of 14 bases. Germline loops: CDR1 LGHDT, CDR2 YNNKEL (reference sequence). This CDR3 is CASSPVGRGTEAFF. In nucleotides, the CDR3 is TGTGCCAGCAGCCCCGTTGGGAGGGGGACTGAAGCTTTCTTT.

This clonotype was picked up a small number of times. This rearrangement joins TRBV29-1 to TRBJ2-5, with 7 bases aligning to TRBD1. The trim removed 6 bases at V and 0 bases at J, leaving 16 bases unmatched. From germline, CDR1 is SQVTM and CDR2 ANQGSEA. This CDR3 has 17 residues. CDR3 DNA sequence: TGCAGCGTCCTACACATACTGGGACAGTTGTACCAAGAGACCCAGTACTTC. Its protein product is CSVLHILGQLYQETQYF. Variable domain in full (rest from reference TRBV29-1 and TRBJ2-5): SAVISQKPSRDICQRGTSLTIQCQVDSQVTMMFWYRQQPGQSLTLIATANQGSEATYESGFVIDKFPISRPNLTFSTLTVSNMSPEDSSIYLCSVLHILGQLYQETQYFGPGTRLLVL.

This chain joins TRBV30 and TRBJ2-7; 8 bases fit TRBD1. Trimming at V came to 2 bases and at J to 6 bases, leaving 9 bases not matched to a gene. CDR1 is GTSNPN and CDR2 is SVGIG in the germline V gene (reference sequence). This CDR3 comprises 14 residues. CDR3 protein: CAWSMTGVLAEQYF. The CDR3 coding sequence is TGTGCCTGGAGTATGACAGGGGTTTTGGCCGAGCAGTACTTC. Looking up the rest from reference TRBV30 and TRBJ2-7 gives the full variable domain: SQTIHQWPATLVQPVGSPLSLECTVEGTSNPNLYWYRQAAGRGLQLLFYSVGIGQISSEVPQNLSASRPQDRQFILSSKKLLLSDSGFYLCAWSMTGVLAEQYFGPGTRLTVT.

The genes are TRBV28 and TRBJ2-1; D is undetermined. V was shortened by 2 bases and J by 0 bases, with 11 bases between the two germline ends. Per the germline V gene, CDR1 is MDHEN and CDR2 is SYDVKM. CDR3 length: 16 residues. CDR3 nucleotides: TGTGCCAGCAGTTTAGCCCCCGTCCGCTCCTACAATGAGCAGTTCTTC. Its translation: CASSLAPVRSYNEQFF.

The rearrangement joins TRBV12-3 or TRBV12-4 to TRBJ1-4; no reliable D call. The CDR3 covers 16 residues. Trimming removed 2 bases from V and 6 bases from J, with 16 bases in between. The CDR3 protein is CASSLSYARLYEKLFF. CDR3 nucleotide sequence: TGTGCCAGCAGTTTAAGTTATGCACGGCTTTATGAAAAACTGTTTTTT.

V is TRBV10-3 and J is TRBJ2-2; 8 bases are a match to TRBD2. Germline values: CDR1 ENHRY, CDR2 SYGVKD. The CDR3 has 18 residues. V was clipped by 0 bases and J by 2 bases; unmatched bases: 8. The CDR3 is CAISESWIAGGNTGELFF. CDR3 bases: TGTGCCATCAGTGAGTCCTGGATTGCGGGGGGTAACACCGGGGAGCTGTTTTTT.

This clonotype occurred a few times. V gene TRBV6-1 combines with J gene TRBJ2-1; TRBD2 matches 15 bases. CDR1 and CDR2 (germline): MNHNS, SASEGT. CDR3 size: 16 residues. The V gene end was trimmed by 6 bases and the J gene end by 6 bases; junction bases not matched to a gene: 6. CDR3 in amino acids: CASSARTSGGANEQFF. In DNA, the CDR3 is TGTGCCAGCAGCGCGAGGACTAGCGGGGGGGCCAATGAGCAGTTCTTC.

The rearrangement uses TRBV5-1 and TRBJ1-4; D is ambiguous. There are 14 residues in the CDR3. Per germline, CDR1 SGHRS and CDR2 YFSETQ. V gave up 0 bases and J gave up 0 bases, with 3 bases separating them. The CDR3: CASSLGSTNEKLFF. The DNA of the CDR3 is TGCGCCAGCAGCTTGGGGTCAACTAATGAAAAACTGTTTTTT. Full variable domain (remainder filled in from reference TRBV5-1 and TRBJ1-4): KAGVTQTPRYLIKTRGQQVTLSCSPISGHRSVSWYQQTPGQGLQFLFEYFSETQRNKGNFPGRFSGRQFSNSRSEMNVSTLELGDSALYLCASSLGSTNEKLFFGSGTQLSVL.

This clonotype has more than one count but fewer than ten. The genes are TRBV27 and TRBJ1-2; the D gene is possibly TRBD1 (5 bases). The V gene lost 0 bases and the J gene lost 5 bases, with 10 bases spanning the gap. Germline assignment: CDR1 MNHEY and CDR2 SMNVEV (reference sequence). The CDR3 consists of 14 residues. As DNA, the CDR3 is TGTGCCAGCAGTTTATCCGATAGGGGATATGGCTACACCTTC. It encodes CASSLSDRGYGYTF.

A few counts support this clonotype. The V call is TRBV3-1, the J call TRBJ2-7; no definite D call. CDR1 is LGHDT and CDR2 is YNNKEL in the germline V gene (reference sequence). V shed 4 bases and J shed 6 bases, with 13 bases lying between them. This CDR3 is built from 13 residues. For the CDR3, the DNA is TGTGCCAGCAGCCCCTCTCCAGATTCCGAGCAGTACTTC. Translating gives CASSPSPDSEQYF.

This clonotype was counted only a few times. V is TRBV12-5 and J is TRBJ1-5, with D possibly being TRBD1 (6 bases). The germline gives CDR1 LGHNT, CDR2 FRNRAP. V dropped 7 bases and J dropped 2 bases, with 12 bases sitting between them. CDR3 length: 14 amino acids. The CDR3 spells CASAGYRGNQPQHF. CDR3 in DNA: TGTGCTAGTGCCGGTTACAGGGGCAATCAGCCCCAGCATTTT.

This sequence joins TRBV4-3 and TRBJ2-7; D is perhaps TRBD1 (5 bases). The germline gives CDR1 LGHNA, CDR2 YSLEER. The germline V and J ends were trimmed by 0 bases and 7 bases, with 13 bases remaining between them. This CDR3 is built from 14 residues. The CDR3 spells CASSQDLGAPEQYF. CDR3 nucleotides: TGCGCCAGCAGCCAAGATTTAGGGGCCCCTGAGCAGTACTTC.

V is TRBV18 and J is TRBJ2-4, with D perhaps TRBD1 or TRBD2 (5 bases each). The V end lost 3 bases, the J end lost 5 bases, and 8 bases lay between the germline ends. This CDR3 is built from 13 residues. Germline-derived CDR1 and CDR2 are KGHSH and LQKENI. CDR3 amino acids: CASSPVGENIQYF. In nucleotides, the CDR3 is TGTGCCAGCTCACCTGTGGGGGAAAACATTCAGTACTTC. Supplemented by reference TRBV18 and TRBJ2-4, the full variable domain reads NAGVMQNPRHLVRRRGQEARLRCSPMKGHSHVYWYRQLPEEGLKFMVYLQKENIIDESGMPKERFSAEFPKEGPSILRIQQVVRGDSAAYFCASSPVGENIQYFGAGTRLSVL.

This clonotype was seen only a few times. The chain uses TRBV28 and TRBJ1-2, with TRBD1 matching over 7 bases. The V and J ends lost 6 bases and 4 bases, in that order; junction bases with no gene match: 14. CDR1 and CDR2 from the germline V gene are MDHEN and SYDVKM. The CDR3 runs 16 residues. CDR3 DNA sequence: TGTGCCAGCAGAAAGTTCTTACAGGGGCCCCTCTATGGCTACACCTTC. Residues: CASRKFLQGPLYGYTF.

The rearrangement uses TRBV20-1 and TRBJ1-2; 11 nucleotides line up with TRBD1. The germline CDR1 and CDR2 sequences are DFQATT and SNEGSKA (reference sequence). After removal of 5 bases from V and 4 bases from J, the junction contained 6 bases not matched to a gene. The CDR3 length is 14 residues. CDR3 in DNA: TGCAGTGCTTACCGGGACAGGGGGATCTATGGCTACACCTTC. It yields the protein CSAYRDRGIYGYTF.

This chain joins TRBV29-1 and TRBJ2-3; 7 nucleotides line up with TRBD1. The CDR3 contains 15 residues. Germline CDR1 reads SQVTM; CDR2 reads ANQGSEA. J was trimmed by 4 bases and V by 6 bases; bases with no gene match: 13. CDR3 DNA: TGCAGCGTGGCAGTACAGGGGAGAACCGCAGATACGCAGTATTTT. This translates into CSVAVQGRTADTQYF.

This clonotype is a singleton in its sample. The chain combines TRBV7-3 with TRBJ2-3, with TRBD2 identical over 13 bases. Trimming took 5 bases from V and 5 from J; bases not matched to a gene: 7. The CDR3 consists of 16 residues. Per the germline V gene, CDR1 is SGHTA and CDR2 is FQGTGA. CDR3 amino acids: CASSPRLAGGKDTQYF. CDR3 nucleotides: TGTGCCAGCAGCCCACGACTAGCGGGGGGAAAAGATACGCAGTATTTT.

The chain joins TRBV7-2 to TRBJ1-2; D not resolved. In germline, CDR1 is SGHTA, CDR2 FQGNSA. Trimming left V 5 bases short and J 4 bases short, with 14 bases between. The CDR3 runs 14 residues. CDR3 coding DNA: TGTGCCAGCAGCCCTCGAGAGACGTCCTATGGCTACACCTTC. This translates into CASSPRETSYGYTF.

The CDR3 nucleotides read TGCAGTGCTAGGGAGTCCACGGGACTGCTCGAGCAGTACTTC. Translating it yields CSARESTGLLEQYF. The chain carries TRBV20-1 and TRBJ2-1; TRBD2 is a possible D gene (6 bases). The J call may be faulty, since TRBJ2-7 better matches the DNA end. CDR1 and CDR2 (germline): DFQATT, SNEGSKA (reference sequence). CDR3 length: 14 residues.

The chain has TRBV20-1 and TRBJ2-2; no definite D call. Germline V gene lookup returns CDR1 DFQATT and CDR2 SNEGSKA (reference sequence). The CDR3 runs to 12 residues. The V and J ends lost 5 bases and 0 bases respectively, with 4 bases between them. CDR3 loop: CSARSNTGELFF. CDR3 bases: TGCAGTGCTCGGTCGAACACCGGGGAGCTGTTTTTT.

This clonotype was counted only a few times. This sequence joins TRBV2 and TRBJ1-1; no reliable D call. The germline V and J ends were trimmed by 2 bases and 6 bases, with 16 bases remaining between them. Per the germline V gene, CDR1 is SNHLY and CDR2 is FYNNEI. This CDR3 comprises 15 residues. CDR3 nucleotides: TGTGCCAGCAGTGAATTTTCAGGTGTTAACTCTGAAGCTTTCTTT. Translating it yields CASSEFSGVNSEAFF. The full variable domain, with the rest looked up from reference TRBV2 and TRBJ1-1, is EPEVTQTPSHQVTQMGQEVILRCVPISNHLYFYWYRQILGQKVEFLVSFYNNEISEKSEIFDDQFSVERPDGSNFTLKIRSTKLEDSAMYFCASSEFSGVNSEAFFGQGTRLTVV.

In this sample, this clonotype turned up a few times. The chain employs TRBV7-9 and TRBJ1-1; D might be TRBD1 (5 bases). Germline V gives CDR1 SEHNR, CDR2 FQNEAQ (reference sequence). V was cut by 4 bases and J by 6 bases, with 15 bases left in between. CDR3 length: 14 residues. CDR3 nucleotides: TGTGCCAGCAGCTCCGTATCTACGGGGGCTGAAGCTTTCTTT. It encodes CASSSVSTGAEAFF.

This clonotype was seen at least ten times. This chain links TRBV27 with TRBJ2-2, with no clear D. The CDR3 has 14 residues. Trimming stripped 6 bases from V and 4 bases from J, with 12 bases between. Germline V gives CDR1 MNHEY, CDR2 SMNVEV (reference sequence). The CDR3: CASRLRVLTGELFF. In DNA, the CDR3 is TGTGCCAGCAGGCTTAGGGTTCTCACCGGGGAGCTGTTTTTT.

This clonotype turned up a few times. CDR3 amino acids: CASLGLAGGQDTQYF. Written as DNA, the CDR3 is TGTGCAAGTTTGGGACTAGCGGGGGGGCAGGATACGCAGTATTTT. The chain employs TRBV6-6 and TRBJ2-3, with 16 bases fitting TRBD2. Germline CDR1 and CDR2: MNHNY and SVGAGI (reference sequence). The CDR3 loop spans 15 amino acids.

The chain recombines TRBV12-3 or TRBV12-4 with TRBJ2-1; 14 bases are a match to TRBD2. This CDR3 contains 14 residues. V lost 9 bases to trimming and J lost 6 bases; unmatched junction nucleotides: 4. The CDR3 coding sequence is TGTGCCAGTCGGACTAGCGGGGGGAGCAATGAGCAGTTCTTC. This sequence encodes CASRTSGGSNEQFF.

This chain links TRBV10-3 with TRBJ2-1; D is possibly TRBD1 or TRBD2 (5 bases each). CDR3 length: 13 amino acids. Germline CDR1 reads ENHRY; CDR2 reads SYGVKD. Trimming shortened V by 4 bases and J by 4 bases, and 8 bases separated the two germline ends. CDR3 residues: CAISGGGYNEQFF. The CDR3 DNA sequence: TGTGCCATCAGTGGTGGGGGTTACAATGAGCAGTTCTTC.

This chain links TRBV7-9 with TRBJ1-2, with TRBD1 as a possible D gene (6 bases). The CDR3 totals 13 residues. The V and J ends lost 1 base and 5 bases respectively, with 8 bases between them. Germline V gives CDR1 SEHNR, CDR2 FQNEAQ (reference sequence). CDR3 amino acids: CASSLGDIYGYTF. CDR3 nucleotides: TGTGCCAGCAGCTTAGGGGACATATATGGCTACACCTTC.

In this sample, this clonotype turned up a few times. Here the CDR3 DNA reads TGCGCCAGCAGCTTGGATTTCGGGACTAGCGGATACAATGAGCAGTTCTTC. This codes for CASSLDFGTSGYNEQFF. The rearrangement joins TRBV5-1 to TRBJ2-5, with 11 bases that match TRBD2. The J call may be in error: the DNA end matches TRBJ2-1 better. The V gene's germline CDR1 is SGHRS and CDR2 YFSETQ. The CDR3 spans 17 residues.